This T cell receptor beta chain was observed in a study of PD-1 blockade in classical Hodgkin lymphoma. Background on the study: Intravenous infusions of nivolumab 3 mg/kg reached patients every 2 weeks. Study-wide results and limits: A reduction in baseline TCR diversity was reportedly seen in newly diagnosed patients relative to healthy donors. CD4+ TCR diversity, unlike CD8+, climbed significantly by C4D1.

About this clone: Antigen specificity is unknown.

The CDR3 extends over 14 amino acids. Germline V gene data show CDR1 as LNHDA and CDR2 as SQIVND (reference sequence). J was trimmed by 4 bases and V by 8 bases; bases with no gene match: 10. Only in-frame clones appear in the TCRdb table, and some are missing; sequencing was by immunoSEQ multiplex PCR. This table holds roughly 96,000 clones, roughly 89% found once. Every single patient, without exception, relapsed after autologous stem cell transplantation, and brentuximab vedotin exposure varied. The sequencing used peripheral blood mononuclear cells (PBMCs), collected before the second cycle of nivolumab. The receptor's source is a human donor with classical Hodgkin lymphoma. V and J are TRBV19 and TRBJ1-2, with TRBD1 identical over 7 bases. The CDR3 DNA is TGTGCCAGTCGAGCTACAGGGGTTGCCTATGGCTACACCTTC. Encoded protein: CASRATGVAYGYTF.